A single sample gave rise to the 22 T cell receptor beta chains below, sequenced in a study of blood T cell repertoires in COVID-19. This table comes from immunoSEQ multiplex PCR, and its TCRdb copy is limited to in-frame clones, with some not included. The table has around 100,000 clones, more than 70% seen once. Sample: peripheral blood. Every receptor here comes from a woman aged 55-69 years with COVID-19, enrolled during active disease.

A remark on this clone: Its ends do not fully match the called genes, so a read error is possible. The sample holds other DNA sequences that translate to the same CDR3. The V and J genes are TRBV12-5 and TRBJ2-5; D is possibly TRBD1 (8 bases). CDR1 is LGHNT, CDR2 FRNRAP, per germline. The CDR3 length is 17 residues. This chain's CDR3 is CARGLGGTGGQQETQYF. DNA for the CDR3: TGTGCTAGGGGTTTGGGGGGGACAGGCGGGCAACAAGAGACCCAGTACTTC.

The gene calls are TRBV24-1 and TRBJ1-1; TRBD1 matches at 8 bases. Germline-derived CDR1 and CDR2 are KGHDR and SFDVKD. The V and J ends lost 4 bases and 5 bases, in that order; junction bases with no gene match: 8. This CDR3 has 15 amino acids. The CDR3 DNA reads TGTGCCACCAGTGAGACCGCAGGGGGCCGAACTGAAGCTTTCTTT. Translating it yields CATSETAGGRTEAFF.

This chain links TRBV5-1 with TRBJ1-2; 9 nucleotides agree with TRBD1. The CDR3 length is 14 residues. With 5 bases clipped from V and 9 bases from J, the junction kept 11 bases outside the gene matches. Germline V gene data show CDR1 as SGHRS and CDR2 as YFSETQ. CDR3 loop: CASSSGTGTFSYTF. The CDR3 bases are TGCGCCAGCAGTTCCGGGACAGGGACCTTTAGCTACACCTTC.

The chain couples TRBV15 to TRBJ1-2; 7 nucleotides agree with TRBD1. Germline-derived CDR1 and CDR2 are LNHNV and YYDKDF (reference sequence). This CDR3 has 14 amino acids. The J segment lost 7 bases and the V segment lost 3 bases, leaving 8 bases of the junction unmatched. The CDR3 coding sequence is TGTGCCACCAGCAGCAGAACAGGGGTTAGTGGCTACACCTTC. Its translation is CATSSRTGVSGYTF.

The J gene is TRBJ2-7, the V gene TRBV25-1; TRBD2 is a possible D gene (5 bases). CDR3 length: 13 amino acids. CDR1 MGHDK and CDR2 SYGVNS come from the germline V gene. The V end was cut by 3 bases, the J end by 5 bases, with 11 bases between. Here the CDR3 reads CASSEGIGNEQYF. CDR3 coding DNA: TGTGCCAGCAGTGAGGGCATCGGGAACGAGCAGTACTTC.

The V call is TRBV18, the J call TRBJ2-5; 11 nucleotides line up with TRBD1. Germline V gene sequence: CDR1 KGHSH, CDR2 LQKENI. The CDR3 is 15 residues long. The V segment lost 3 bases and the J segment 4 bases; nucleotides outside the gene matches: 4. In nucleotides, the CDR3 is TGTGCCAGCTCACCGGGACAGGGGGAATCAGAGACCCAGTACTTC. Residues: CASSPGQGESETQYF.

The J gene is TRBJ1-2, the V gene TRBV29-1, with a possible D match to TRBD1 (6 bases). The germline CDR1 and CDR2 sequences are SQVTM and ANQGSEA. This CDR3 has 13 amino acids. V lost 5 bases and J 3 bases, leaving 13 bases between the germline ends. The CDR3 nucleotides are TGCAGCGTTTTACAGGGTTCGGACTATGGCTACACCTTC. It is translated as CSVLQGSDYGYTF.

This clone was detected only once. Additional DNA sequences in this sample encode the identical CDR3. In DNA, the CDR3 is TGCGCCAGCAGCCAAGATTACGGGGGAGCGAACACCGGGGAGCTGTTTTTT. Protein product: CASSQDYGGANTGELFF. V is TRBV4-1 and J is TRBJ2-2; weak D call: TRBD2 (6 bases). This CDR3 region has 17 residues. Germline CDR1 and CDR2: MGHRA and YSYEKL. Trimming took 0 bases from V and 0 from J, leaving 11 bases between them.

Here the CDR3 reads CASSTRDRGNTEAFF. The DNA for the CDR3 is TGTGCCAGCAGCACCCGGGACAGGGGTAACACTGAAGCTTTCTTT. The genes are TRBV21-1 and TRBJ1-1; the table gives TRBD1 as D, unverified against the DNA. TRBV21-1 is a known pseudogene. This CDR3 region has 15 residues.

This clone appeared once. The chain is built from TRBV5-4 and TRBJ1-1, with D possibly TRBD1 on 6 matching bases. Germline V gives CDR1 SGHNT, CDR2 YYREEE (reference sequence). V lost 0 bases to trimming and J lost 4 bases, with 13 bases between them. CDR3 length: 15 amino acids. CDR3 sequence: CASSLGGRGGTEAFF. CDR3 nucleotide sequence: TGTGCCAGCAGCTTGGGTGGCAGGGGTGGCACTGAAGCTTTCTTT. Supplemented by reference TRBV5-4 and TRBJ1-1, the full variable domain reads ETGVTQSPTHLIKTRGQQVTLRCSSQSGHNTVSWYQQALGQGPQFIFQYYREEENGRGNFPPRFSGLQFPNYSSELNVNALELDDSALYLCASSLGGRGGTEAFFGQGTRLTVV.

Points on this clone: A junction end diverges from the germline sequence, so it may reflect a read error. The CDR3 nucleotides read TGTGCCAACAGTTTCCGCGCCTTTAGACAGGGGGCCGAGCAGTACTTC. This encodes CANSFRAFRQGAEQYF. The chain has TRBV6-5 and TRBJ2-7; TRBD1 agrees at 10 bases. From germline, CDR1 is MNHEY and CDR2 SVGAGI. The CDR3 runs to 16 residues.

The J gene is TRBJ2-2, the V gene TRBV6-1; D uncertain. Germline V gene data show CDR1 as MNHNS and CDR2 as SASEGT. The V end lost 2 bases, the J end lost 5 bases, and 3 bases lay between the germline ends. This CDR3 is built from 12 residues. Here the CDR3 reads CASSESTGELFF. Here the CDR3 DNA reads TGTGCCAGCAGTGAATCGACCGGGGAGCTGTTTTTT.

The chain links TRBV19 to TRBJ2-5; 10 bases align to TRBD2. Germline trimming cut 4 bases from V and 5 bases from J; bases unmatched to any gene: 16. The CDR3 sequence is 18 residues long. CDR1 and CDR2 from the germline V gene are LNHDA and SQIVND (reference sequence). The CDR3 here is CASSKFPVLAGSLETQYF. The CDR3 DNA reads TGTGCCAGTAGTAAGTTTCCCGTACTAGCGGGGTCGCTGGAGACCCAGTACTTC.

In this sample, this clone turned up a few times. CDR3 in DNA: TGTGCCAGCAGCGAGGGGCGTCTCGGCTCCGGCTACACCTTC. This sequence encodes CASSEGRLGSGYTF. The chain links TRBV9 to TRBJ1-2, with D maybe TRBD1 (5 bases). CDR1 is SGDLS and CDR2 is YYNGEE in the germline V gene. Trimming left V 3 bases short and J 8 bases short, with 17 bases between. There are 14 residues in the CDR3.

V usage is TRBV19 and J usage is TRBJ2-1; tentative D call: TRBD1 (5 bases). Trimming left V 4 bases short and J 0 bases short, with 10 bases between. In germline, CDR1 is LNHDA, CDR2 SQIVND (reference sequence). This CDR3 has 15 residues. The CDR3: CASSRTSSSYNEQFF. For the CDR3, the DNA is TGTGCCAGTAGTAGGACATCGAGCTCCTACAATGAGCAGTTCTTC.

V gene TRBV5-5 combines with J gene TRBJ1-1; tentatively, D is TRBD1 (5 bases). From germline, CDR1 is SGHKS and CDR2 YYEKEE (reference sequence). The CDR3 runs 15 residues. Trimming cost V 0 bases and J 2 bases, with 11 bases left between them. This CDR3 is CASSLVGGLNTEAFF. The CDR3 DNA sequence: TGTGCCAGCAGCTTGGTGGGGGGTCTAAACACTGAAGCTTTCTTT.

CDR3 residues: CASSLAGLGRDEQYF. CDR3 nucleotides: TGTGCCAGCAGCCTAGCAGGGTTGGGCCGGGACGAGCAGTACTTC. The J gene is TRBJ2-7, the V gene TRBV3-1 (or the pseudogene TRBV3-2); possible D gene TRBD1, 5 bases. Germline assignment: CDR1 LGHDT and CDR2 YNNKEL (reference sequence). This CDR3 spans 15 amino acids. V lost 4 bases and J 5 bases, leaving 18 bases between the germline ends.

The chain employs TRBV3-1 (or the pseudogene TRBV3-2) and TRBJ1-5; 7 nucleotides align to TRBD1. CDR1 LGHDT and CDR2 YNNKEL come from the germline V gene (reference sequence). The V gene end was trimmed by 0 bases and the J gene end by 5 bases; junction bases not matched to a gene: 4. The CDR3 is 15 amino acids. The CDR3 here is CASSQEGGTDQPQHF. The CDR3 nucleotides read TGTGCCAGCAGCCAAGAAGGCGGGACAGATCAGCCCCAGCATTTT.

V and J are TRBV5-1 and TRBJ2-7; 9 bases agree with TRBD1. This CDR3 contains 15 residues. The V gene end was trimmed by 4 bases and the J gene end by 0 bases; junction bases not matched to a gene: 5. Germline lookup yields CDR1 SGHRS and CDR2 YFSETQ. CDR3 in DNA: TGCGCCAGCAGCGAGGGACAGGGAATCTCCTACGAGCAGTACTTC. Its protein product is CASSEGQGISYEQYF.

The chain recombines TRBV10-3 with TRBJ1-2; 7 bases line up with TRBD1. With V trimmed by 4 bases and J by 5 bases, 7 bases remained unmatched. CDR1 and CDR2 (germline): ENHRY, SYGVKD. The CDR3 contains 14 residues. The CDR3 protein is CAISGLTGDYGYTF. The CDR3 DNA is TGTGCCATCAGTGGATTAACAGGGGATTATGGCTACACCTTC.

CDR3 sequence (DNA): TGTGCCAGCAGTCCCAATTTAGAGCTCGGGACCCAGTACTTC. Amino acids: CASSPNLELGTQYF. The chain is built from TRBV28 and TRBJ2-5; D is unclear. The CDR3 is 14 residues long. Germline V gives CDR1 MDHEN, CDR2 SYDVKM. The V end was cut by 5 bases, the J end by 7 bases, with 17 bases between.

The V and J genes are TRBV5-4 and TRBJ2-6; D gene ambiguous. Trimming pared 4 bases from V and 2 bases from J, leaving 10 bases between. This CDR3 has 15 amino acids. Germline CDR1 SGHNT, CDR2 YYREEE (reference sequence). The CDR3 loop reads CASSRQAAGANVLTF. The CDR3 nucleotides read TGTGCCAGCAGCAGACAAGCAGCTGGGGCCAACGTCCTGACTTTC. The full variable domain, with the rest looked up from reference TRBV5-4 and TRBJ2-6, is ETGVTQSPTHLIKTRGQQVTLRCSSQSGHNTVSWYQQALGQGPQFIFQYYREEENGRGNFPPRFSGLQFPNYSSELNVNALELDDSALYLCASSRQAAGANVLTFGAGSRLTVL.